This T cell receptor (beta chain) was profiled in a study of vaccination effects on CD4 cells after COVID-19. About this clone itself: Its matching antigen is unknown.

Profiling relied on immunoSEQ multiplex PCR, and the TCRdb table lists in-frame clones only, not all of them. The repertoire holds around 55,000 clones, with approximately 70% as singletons. Germline assignment: CDR1 SGHKS and CDR2 YYEKEE (reference sequence). CDR3 size: 16 residues. Trimming removed 0 bases from V and 2 bases from J, with 15 bases in between. Viral peptide pools were used in the ViraFEST assay to expand antigen-specific CD4+ T cells, and sequencing came afterward. Upon completion of around eleven days in culture, CD4+ T cells were isolated. Vaccinated recipients, who were negative for nucleocapsid antibodies, had no history of SARS-CoV-2 infection. IL-2 medium was substituted for half the medium on days 3 and 7.

The chain carries TRBV5-5 and TRBJ2-7; D not certain. This TCR was sampled from a human donor who received a COVID-19 vaccine. The sequencing here drew on CD4+ T cells from PBMCs cultured with SARS-CoV-2 spike peptides, taken before COVID-19 vaccination. CDR3 in amino acids: CASSLAPGLATYEQYF. Written as DNA, the CDR3 is TGTGCCAGCAGCTTGGCCCCGGGCCTCGCCACCTACGAGCAGTACTTC. The full variable domain, rest sourced from reference TRBV5-5 and TRBJ2-7, is DAGVTQSPTHLIKTRGQQVTLRCSPISGHKSVSWYQQVLGQGPQFIFQYYEKEERGRGNFPDRFSARQFPNYSSELNVNALLLGDSALYLCASSLAPGLATYEQYFGPGTRLTVT.